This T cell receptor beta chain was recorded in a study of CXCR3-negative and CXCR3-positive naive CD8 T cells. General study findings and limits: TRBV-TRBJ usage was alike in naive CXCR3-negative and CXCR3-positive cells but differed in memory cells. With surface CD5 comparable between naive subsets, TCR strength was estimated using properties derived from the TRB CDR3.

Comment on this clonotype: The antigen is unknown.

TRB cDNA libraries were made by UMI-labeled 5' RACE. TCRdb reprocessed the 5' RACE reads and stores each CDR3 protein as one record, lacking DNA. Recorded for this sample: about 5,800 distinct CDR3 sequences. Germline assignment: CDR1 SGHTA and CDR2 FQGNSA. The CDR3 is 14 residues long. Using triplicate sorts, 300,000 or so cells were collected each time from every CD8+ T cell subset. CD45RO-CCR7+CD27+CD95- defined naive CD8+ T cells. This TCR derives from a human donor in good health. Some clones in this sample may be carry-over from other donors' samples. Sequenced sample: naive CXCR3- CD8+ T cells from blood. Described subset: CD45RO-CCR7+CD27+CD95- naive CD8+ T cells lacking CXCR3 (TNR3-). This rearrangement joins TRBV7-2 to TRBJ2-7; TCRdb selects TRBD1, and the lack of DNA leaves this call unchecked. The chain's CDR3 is CASSFVDRAYEQYF.